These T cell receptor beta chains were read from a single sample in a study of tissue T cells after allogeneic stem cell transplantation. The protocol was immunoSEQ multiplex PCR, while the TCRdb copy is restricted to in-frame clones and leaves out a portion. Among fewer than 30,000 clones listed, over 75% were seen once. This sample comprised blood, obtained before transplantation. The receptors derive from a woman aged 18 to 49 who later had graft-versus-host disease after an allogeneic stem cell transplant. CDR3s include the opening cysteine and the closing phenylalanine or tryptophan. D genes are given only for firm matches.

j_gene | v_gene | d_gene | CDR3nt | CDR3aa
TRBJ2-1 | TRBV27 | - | TGTGCCAGCAGTTTCGCCGGGGTTGGAGATGAGCAGTTCTTC | CASSFAGVGDEQFF
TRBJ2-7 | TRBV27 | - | TGTGCCAGCAGTCTGGGACCCACTTCCGAGCAGTACTTC | CASSLGPTSEQYF
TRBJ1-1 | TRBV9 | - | TGTGCCAGCACCTCATCACCAGGTGAACTGAACACTGAAGCTTTCTTT | CASTSSPGELNTEAFF
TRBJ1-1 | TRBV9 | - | TGTGCCAGCAGCACACAAGGGGACACTGAAGCTTTCTTT | CASSTQGDTEAFF
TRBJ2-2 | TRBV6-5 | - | TGTGCCAGCAGTTACGGGGGACCCACCGGGGAGCTGTTTTTT | CASSYGGPTGELFF
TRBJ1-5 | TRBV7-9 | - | TGTGCCAGCAGCTTCGGGGGACATTCGACTAGCAATCAGCCCCAGCATTTT | CASSFGGHSTSNQPQHF
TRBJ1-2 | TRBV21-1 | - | TGTGCCAGCAGCAAAAGTGTGGGACGTTGTTTCTATGGCTACACCTTC | CASSKSVGRCFYGYTF
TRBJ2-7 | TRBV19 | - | TGTGCCAGTATCCGTTCCGCGGGACATAGCCCCTACGAGCAGTACTTC | CASIRSAGHSPYEQYF
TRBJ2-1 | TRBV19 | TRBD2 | TGTGCCAGTAGTTCCCCCGGGACTAGTGGCAATGAGCAGTTCTTC | CASSSPGTSGNEQFF
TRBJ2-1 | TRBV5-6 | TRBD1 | TGTGCCAGCAGCCTGACAGGGGGAGGCATCAATGAGCAGTTCTTC | CASSLTGGGINEQFF